This T cell receptor beta chain was captured in a study of T cell responses to AZD1222 COVID-19 vaccine. V lost 3 bases and J lost 8, with 16 bases in between. Germline CDR1 reads MGHRA; CDR2 reads YSYEKL. The CDR3 spans 15 residues. Repertoires were generated with immunoSEQ multiplex PCR, while TCRdb's copy carries only in-frame clones and drops some. The table records about 120,000 clones, about 92% of them present only once. The material was peripheral blood, obtained on day 0 of AZD1222 vaccination. The chain recombines TRBV4-1 with TRBJ1-4; D call uncertain. The source is an adult in good health. The CDR3 region has the DNA TGCGCCAGCAGCCAGGAAGGAACGCCGCAAGAAAAACTGTTTTTT. Encoded protein: CASSQEGTPQEKLFF.